This is a list of T cell receptor beta chains from one sample in a study of T cells after yellow fever vaccination. TCRdb passed the 5' RACE reads through MiXCR, listing each CDR3 protein once. The sample lists hundreds of thousands of distinct CDR3 sequences, about 4% occurring once. Sample: PBMCs, taken 5 days after the yellow fever booster vaccination. The receptors originated from a man aged 18 to 30 who received the YFV17D yellow fever vaccine. The conserved cysteine and the conserved F or W are not part of the CDR3 here. The order of the fields is J gene, V gene, CDR3 protein.

J: TRBJ1-6
V: TRBV12-3/TRBV12-4
CDR3: ASSYLGDSPLH

J: TRBJ2-5
V: TRBV10-3
CDR3: AISRIAGGLQETQY

J: TRBJ2-3
V: TRBV15
CDR3: ATSRGTVSTDTQY

J: TRBJ1-2
V: TRBV27
CDR3: ASSLQTGNYGYT

J: TRBJ2-3
V: TRBV20-1
CDR3: SAMRAAYTDTQY

J: TRBJ2-1
V: TRBV5-6
CDR3: ASSLGMYNEQF

J: TRBJ2-7
V: TRBV11-2
CDR3: ASSLAGGHHYEQY

J: TRBJ2-1
V: TRBV5-1
CDR3: ASSLATGNEQF

J: TRBJ2-5
V: TRBV20-1
CDR3: SAGTRMGETQY

J: TRBJ2-1
V: TRBV6-2/TRBV6-3
CDR3: ASSSQTDPLTYNEQF

J: TRBJ1-2
V: TRBV6-5
CDR3: ASSYSQGHGYT

J: TRBJ1-5
V: TRBV6-5
CDR3: ASSYSIRGEPQH

J: TRBJ2-4
V: TRBV24-1
CDR3: ATSDPGRNIQY

J: TRBJ1-1
V: TRBV5-6
CDR3: ASSLGQQGTEAF

J: TRBJ2-3
V: TRBV6-2/TRBV6-3
CDR3: ASTLSDRPTDTQY

J: TRBJ1-2
V: TRBV7-9
CDR3: ASSHGQDAYGYT

J: TRBJ1-6
V: TRBV20-1
CDR3: SARDVAAYNSPLH

J: TRBJ1-4
V: TRBV12-3/TRBV12-4
CDR3: ASSRTGSEKLF

J: TRBJ1-3
V: TRBV3-1
CDR3: ASSHGQGRNTIY

J: TRBJ1-6
V: TRBV5-1
CDR3: ASSLMTPSYNSPLH

J: TRBJ1-4
V: TRBV10-3
CDR3: AISDPTTANEKLF

J: TRBJ2-3
V: TRBV30
CDR3: AWSGGGPPDTQY

J: TRBJ2-7
V: TRBV6-6
CDR3: ASSKGRTYSYEQY

J: TRBJ2-3
V: TRBV7-2
CDR3: ASSLAPAVLQY

J: TRBJ2-1
V: TRBV6-2/TRBV6-3
CDR3: ASSPLGWGNEQF

J: TRBJ2-1
V: TRBV29-1
CDR3: SVEDRTDGDEQF

J: TRBJ2-1
V: TRBV7-9
CDR3: ASSYDRDYLNNEQF